The clone carrying this T cell receptor beta chain came up a few times. The antigen remains unidentified. A junction end diverges from the germline sequence, so it may reflect a read error. This record belongs to a study of CD8 T cells in ankylosing spondylitis. Points from the study as a whole: Researchers reportedly found disease-linked clones significantly enriched in matched ankylosing spondylitis synovial fluid.

The CDR3 contains 17 residues. CDR1 DFQATT and CDR2 SNEGSKA come from the germline V gene (reference sequence). One entry per CDR3 protein results from TCRdb running MiXCR on the 5' RACE reads. The sample lists more than 250,000 distinct CDR3 sequences; around a tenth were seen once. The sample was blood, either unsorted or a sorted T cell fraction (not recorded which). The chain uses TRBV20-1 and TRBJ2-7; TRBD2 might be the D (6 bases). The sequence derives from a female donor with ankylosing spondylitis or in good health (not recorded which). DNA for the CDR3: TGCTGTGCTAGCGCACTACCGAGGGAAGAATGGACCTACGAGCAGTACTTC. Protein sequence: CCASALPREEWTYEQYF.